This T cell receptor beta chain is from a study of cytomegalovirus exposure and HLA in healthy donors (dated by TCRdb to the late 2010s). Study-level background: An earlier analysis of some 600 of the donors reported over 250 Gb of sequence data and 117 million unique TCR beta sequences obtained from about 200 million T cells. An early release that covered some 630 HLA-typed donors contained around 300 gigabases of sequencing data and tens of millions of unique TCR sequences. Of the 350 to 400 genotyped donors, roughly 85% fell in the genetic ancestry cluster associated with self-reported Caucasian donors. The aim of the study was to test whether cataloging public T cell receptors could identify signatures of past pathogen exposure. Using immunosequencing, the study profiled T cell repertoires from around 670 subjects and related those repertoires to cytomegalovirus serostatus. In addition to the first cohort of 650 to 750 subjects, a separate validation cohort of approximately 120 different subjects was used. High-throughput TCR immunosequencing, statistical association of individual TCRs with disease status, and machine learning were combined to predict cytomegalovirus infection status. A later analysis re-analyzed previously published TCR beta repertoires from 666 donors and added high-resolution HLA genotyping to study TCR occurrence patterns. Rather than drawing on any new phenotypic data, the later analysis identified candidate immune exposures from TCR beta sequences and the way those sequences occurred across donors. An earlier analysis of 500 to 750 of the donors applied high-throughput TCR beta sequencing to assess whether each TCR beta V gene segment acted as functional or pseudogenic. Alongside the repertoire data, information on donor age, sex, ethnicity and CMV serostatus was compiled. Genome-wide SNP genotypes for about 65% of the 666 donors were used in a later genetic analysis, which treated that subset as a discovery cohort. All discovery cohort repertoires had been generated on a single sequencing platform. HLA typing included class I and class II loci at four-digit resolution. The number of typed donors differed by locus: about 620-640 for A, B, C, DRB1 and DQB1; 522 for DQA1; over 600 for DPA1; and roughly 470 for DPB1. Four to six DR-DQ haplotypes were handled as single units for association and clustering, since linkage in the cohort was strong. Among about 370 genotyped donors of the cohort, an average of roughly 230,000 unique TCR beta nucleotide sequences was sequenced per donor, of which about 18% were non-productive.

As concerns this clone: Its antigen is currently not known.

General study outcomes and caveats: The classifier was reported to diagnose cytomegalovirus status with high specificity and sensitivity in both the original and validation cohorts. A later genetic analysis reported fewer N-insertions in productive TCRs among donors in an Asian-associated ancestry cluster than the roughly 640-donor mean. In a later analysis, the rate of TCR association differed among HLA loci, with DRB1 alleles having the most associated TCRs and HLA-C alleles having the fewest. Correlated functional status among segregating V segments might reflect linkage disequilibrium, but an unknown experimental factor could not be ruled out. In a later analysis, 15,000 to 20,000 TCR beta sequences were associated with specific HLA alleles at a false discovery rate of 0.05. Across donors, most TCR sequences were observed very rarely, whereas some public TCRs were present in many individuals. A further reported finding was that TCR beta sequences accurately predicted the HLA-A and HLA-B alleles for most subjects in the first cohort. The only immune exposure information available for the cohort was CMV serostatus. According to a later analysis, parvovirus B19, influenza, CMV and Epstein-Barr virus appeared linked to several top co-occurrence clusters. A few of the identified cytomegalovirus-associated TCR beta chains were confirmed in vitro to be specific for cytomegalovirus antigens. Broadly in line with IMGT annotations, most TCR beta V segments showed up in productive rearrangements about 87% or about 30% of the time in an earlier analysis of several hundred of the donors. According to a later analysis, most CMV-associated TCR beta chains appeared to be HLA-restricted, and the HLA associations seemed to be driven largely by CMV exposure. Because HLA typing was unavailable for some donors at each locus, only the typed subset was used in association tests. The authors suggested that the approach could potentially be extended to other disease states and immunological phenotypes. A cluster of highly shared sequence variants was judged likely to represent a technical artifact of the sequencing pipeline. Because counts were too low, more than 15 rarely observed V segments, including chromosome 9 orphons, were excluded from the earlier analysis of some 540 of the donors. In a later genetic analysis, a missense DCLRE1C variant was associated with V-gene and J-gene trimming of TCR beta chains, and the association was replicated in an independent cohort. This cohort had only TCR beta chains sequenced, and the lack of alpha or paired-chain data limited which features could be detected. When HLA alleles, especially DR and DQ, strongly co-occurred, TCR associations were difficult to assign to individual alleles. Roughly uniform sequencing depth across donors was assumed in presence/absence analyses, although this assumption may not hold. Because the 87-base-pair reads could not distinguish some IMGT-functional V segments, including TRBV6-2 and TRBV6-3, those segments were excluded. A later analysis found that HLA-associated TCR beta chains were more clonally expanded and had lower generation probabilities than equally common non-associated chains. The study listed 164 TCR beta chains as associated with cytomegalovirus.

Receptor libraries were prepared by the immunoSEQ multiplex PCR assay. For the multiplex PCR, a mixture combining 60 forward primers for TCR Vbeta segments and 13 reverse primers for TCR Jbeta segments was used. The CDR3 region of rearranged TCR beta genes was amplified from genomic DNA with a multiplex PCR assay. On the Illumina HiSeq System, the amplified TCR beta libraries were sequenced as 87-base-pair reads. In the authors' own workflow: In a later analysis, some 80 million unique TCR beta chains were counted across the approximately 640 repertoires, and around 11 million of these chains were shared by at least two donors. Raw reads were error-corrected and collapsed into unique sequences by a nearest-neighbor algorithm in which closely related sequences were merged to remove PCR and sequencing errors. Alignment of CDR3 sequences to IMGT reference sequences was used to assign V, D and J gene segments. For a sequence to be retained, at least a six-nucleotide match to both a V gene segment and a J gene segment was required. A rearrangement was called productive if the CDR3 had no stop codons and remained in frame with V and J, and every other rearrangement was called non-productive. Following IMGT convention, CDR3 was defined as the stretch from the second conserved V-encoded cysteine to the conserved J-encoded phenylalanine. The earlier analysis of 500 to 600 of the donors excluded sequences that lacked an unambiguous match to a single V gene segment. In an earlier analysis of almost 600 of the donors, a V segment was called functional when productive rearrangements were above 56.7%, and segregating when the standard deviation between donors exceeded 5%. A statistical classification framework was developed to diagnose cytomegalovirus status using the catalog of TCR beta chain sequences. In a later analysis, TCR nucleotide sequences were compared against IMGT/GENE-DB human TR gene sequences so that V and J genes could be assigned. A later analysis assigned CDR3 sequences and most-parsimonious VDJ recombination scenarios with the TCRdist pipeline. In a later analysis, each TCR beta chain was defined by its CDR3 amino acid sequence together with its V-gene family, and reads lacking a unique V-gene family were excluded. To address suspected cross-contamination and a sequencing artifact, a later analysis removed 592 highly shared, low-generation-probability nucleotide sequences. In a later analysis, a clonal expansion index was calculated for each public chain from normalized within-repertoire ranks of inferred template counts. In a later analysis, generation probabilities were computed using a VDJ recombination model fitted to out-of-frame rearrangements, and the results were checked against IGoR. In a later analysis, TCR-TCR, TCR-HLA and TCR-CMV co-occurrence was scored with hypergeometric tests, and a repertoire-size bias correction was applied to TCR pairs. A later analysis estimated false discovery rates by permuting HLA or CMV assignments 20 times. In a later analysis, co-occurring TCRs were grouped using DBSCAN, and TCRdist sequence similarity was added for clustering within HLA-allele-positive subsets. Repertoires with fewer than 30,000 or more than 120,000 public chains, plus five repertoires with anomalous nucleotide sharing, were excluded from co-occurrence clustering. Not all clones reach the TCRdb copy of this immuneACCESS table, which keeps in-frame sequences only. Checked studies attribute under half of the gap to unresolved V genes and leave the rest unexplained. The D gene and trimming were derived from the DNA, and the V and J assignments and clone size from that table. This sample's table lists roughly 100,000 clones. Together, the top ten hold approximately 3.7% of the sample.

The cohort consisted of 650 to 700 healthy bone marrow donors. At the time of sampling, every cohort member was nominally healthy, though immune exposures that went unrecorded were likely present. The donor tested CMV seronegative, placing the donor among the 350 to 400 seronegative members of the cohort. A peripheral blood sample was collected from each donor, and TCR beta sequencing was performed on peripheral blood mononuclear cells. The Qiagen DNeasy Blood Extraction Kit was used to extract genomic DNA from the blood cell samples. V loses 11 bases at its end and J loses 4 bases; junction bases beyond the gene matches: 3. Based on the germline V gene, the CDR1 and CDR2 sequences are MDHEN and SYDVKM. The CDR3 covers 12 residues, taking in both the cysteine and the phenylalanine. CDR3 DNA only is kept here, 36 bases in frame from base 1.

The source is a man aged 40-50 years in good health and CMV-seronegative. The sequence links TRBV28 to TRBJ1-5, with 9 central nucleotides matching TRBD1. Sequencing used PBMCs. DNA sequence: TGTGCCTGCGGGACAGGGAATCAGCCCCAGCATTTT. It codes for CACGTGNQPQHF.